This TCR beta chain was sequenced for a study of cytomegalovirus exposure and HLA in healthy donors. About this clone itself: The antigen is unknown.

Study-wide findings and caveats: In vitro data verified a few CMV-associated chains as specific for CMV antigens.

The PCR was carried out with 60 Vbeta primers and 13 Jbeta primers. How the authors handled the data: Later, about 80 million unique TCR beta chains were counted in an analysis, and 8.5 million to 13 million of them were shared. Sequencing used immunoSEQ multiplex PCR; TCRdb keeps in-frame clones, though not all of them. V and J calls plus clone size are reproduced from that table; the DNA served to infer D and trimming. The table records over 150,000 clones, 79% of them present only once. Germline V gene sequence: CDR1 MNHEY, CDR2 SMNVEV (reference sequence). V was pared by 4 bases and J by 0 bases, with 4 bases between. The CDR3 loop spans 13 amino acids.

This chain links TRBV27 with TRBJ1-5; the D is unclear. The sample was PBMCs. This receptor was taken from a man aged 35 to 55 in good health and CMV-seronegative. CDR3 protein: CASSSLSNQPQHF. CDR3 DNA sequence: TGTGCCAGCAGTTCCCTTAGCAATCAGCCCCAGCATTTT.